The rows below give T cell receptor beta chains drawn from one sample of a study of shared clonotypes between healthy human individuals. Assay used: immunoSEQ multiplex PCR; TCRdb lists only in-frame clones, some missing. The sample has approximately 400,000 clones; 96% are singletons. Sequenced: memory CD8+ T cells sorted from blood. The receptors originated from a man aged 25-40 years in good health. Each CDR3 is given with its conserved first and last residue. D genes are given only for firm matches.

DNA: TGTGCCAGCAGCTTATGGGCGGACACCGGGGAGCTGTTTTTT; CDR3: CASSLWADTGELFF; V: TRBV7-9; D: -; J: TRBJ2-2
DNA: TGTGCCATCAGCACGACCAACGGGACTAGCGGGATCCCTTCAATCTACGAGCAGTACTTC; CDR3: CAISTTNGTSGIPSIYEQYF; V: TRBV10-3; D: TRBD2; J: TRBJ2-7
DNA: TGTGCCAGCATACCCGGGACTGCGTACAATGAGCAGTTCTTC; CDR3: CASIPGTAYNEQFF; V: TRBV2; D: -; J: TRBJ2-1
DNA: TGTGCCAGCAGTTTTCTCGTGAGGGGCTCTGGAAACACCATATATTTT; CDR3: CASSFLVRGSGNTIYF; V: TRBV28; D: -; J: TRBJ1-3
DNA: TGTGCCAGCAGTTCGGGACCTTCCTACGAGCAGTACTTC; CDR3: CASSSGPSYEQYF; V: TRBV6-8; D: -; J: TRBJ2-7
DNA: TGTGCCAGCAGTGAAGCCCCCCGGGGGGTCCAGTACTTC; CDR3: CASSEAPRGVQYF; V: TRBV2; D: TRBD2; J: TRBJ2-5
DNA: TGTGCCAGCAGTGAAGGGGGTTCCGGGGAGCTGTTTTTT; CDR3: CASSEGGSGELFF; V: TRBV2; D: -; J: TRBJ2-2
DNA: TGTGCCACCAGCAGAGATCGTCCCTACGAGCAGTACTTC; CDR3: CATSRDRPYEQYF; V: TRBV15; D: -; J: TRBJ2-7
DNA: TGCGCCAGCAGCCTCGCCCCCAGACCGAATCCAGATACGCAGTATTTT; CDR3: CASSLAPRPNPDTQYF; V: TRBV4-1; D: -; J: TRBJ2-3
DNA: TGTGCCAGCAGGGACTCCACAGATACGCAGTATTTT; CDR3: CASRDSTDTQYF; V: TRBV5-4; D: -; J: TRBJ2-3
DNA: TGTGCAAGTCGCCCACACTACGAGCAGTACTTC; CDR3: CASRPHYEQYF; V: TRBV12-2; D: -; J: TRBJ2-7
DNA: TGTGCCAGCAGCTTAGGGCGGGGGGCCTTTGGGCAGTACTTC; CDR3: CASSLGRGAFGQYF; V: TRBV5-6; D: TRBD2; J: TRBJ2-7
DNA: TGTGCCTGGAGCGAAGGCGGGAGCTTAAAGACCCAGTACTTC; CDR3: CAWSEGGSLKTQYF; V: TRBV30; D: TRBD2; J: TRBJ2-5
DNA: TGCGCCAGCAGCCTGTATTCGTCGACAGACCCAAGCTCCTACAATGAGCAGTTCTTC; CDR3: CASSLYSSTDPSSYNEQFF; V: TRBV4-1; D: -; J: TRBJ2-1
DNA: TGTGCCAGCAGCAAAGACGATCGGACACCCCATGGGGGGGCCAACGTCCTGACTTTC; CDR3: CASSKDDRTPHGGANVLTF; V: TRBV21-1; D: -; J: TRBJ2-6
DNA: TGTGCCAGTAGTATAGCGGGCGGGGGACCCTACGAGCAGTACTTC; CDR3: CASSIAGGGPYEQYF; V: TRBV19; D: TRBD2; J: TRBJ2-7
DNA: TGTGCCAGCAGTGAAGCTGGTTGGCGCTCTGGAAACACCATATATTTT; CDR3: CASSEAGWRSGNTIYF; V: TRBV6-1; D: -; J: TRBJ1-3
DNA: TGTGCCAGCAGGTGGACGCTAAGCAATCAGCCCCAGCATTTT; CDR3: CASRWTLSNQPQHF; V: TRBV28; D: -; J: TRBJ1-5
DNA: TGTGCCAGCAGTTACTCCACTAGATCCGACGAGCAGTACTTC; CDR3: CASSYSTRSDEQYF; V: TRBV6-5; D: -; J: TRBJ2-7